This TCR beta chain stems from a study of shared clonotypes between healthy human individuals. Among the donors, all were Caucasian adults who lived in Nashville, Tennessee. Whole-study findings and limits: Represented diversity (both genetic and exposure-history) was limited by the small number of donors.

Assay used: immunoSEQ multiplex PCR; TCRdb lists only in-frame clones, some missing. The table has approximately 2,300,000 clones, around 93% seen once. As regards this clone: The antigen is undetermined.

The ends were cut back, 1 base at V and 6 bases at J, with 9 bases in the middle. The CDR3 totals 14 residues. The V gene's germline CDR1 is MGHRA and CDR2 YSYEKL. Sequenced material: naive CD4+ T cells from PBMCs. Indicated subset: CD45RA+ positively selected. The sequence came from a man younger than 30 in good health. Some clones in this sample may be carry-over from other donors' samples. This rearrangement joins TRBV4-1 to TRBJ2-2; a possible D gene is TRBD2 (5 bases). In DNA, the CDR3 is TGCGCCAGCAGCCAAGGGAGGCCCCCCGGGGAGCTGTTTTTT. This gives the protein CASSQGRPPGELFF.